This T cell receptor (beta chain) was recovered during a study of OX40 agonist ivuxolimab in advanced cancers. Baseline was the first blood sampling point, followed by cycle 4 day 1 and cycle 7 day 1. Produced via immunoSEQ multiplex PCR; TCRdb's table is partial and in-frame only. The data hold some 86,000 clones, with about 90% observed a single time. The specimen comprised CD4+ or CD8+ T cells sorted from blood, sampled in a trial of the OX40 agonist ivuxolimab. This TCR was recovered from an adult with an advanced solid tumor such as melanoma, head and neck, liver or kidney cancer.

CDR3 in amino acids: CAWSDIYEQFF. The CDR3 DNA follows: TGTGCCTGGAGCGACATATACGAGCAGTTCTTC. This chain connects TRBV30 to TRBJ2-1; D gene unclear. The germline V gene has CDR1 GTSNPN and CDR2 SVGIG (reference sequence). Trimming took off 3 bases at V and 10 bases at J, with 10 bases between the two ends. This CDR3 contains 11 residues.